The source of this T cell receptor (beta chain) is a study of T-cell reconstitution after alpha-beta-depleted transplantation in children. Construction of the TCRbeta library involved unique molecular identifiers. MiXCR, applied by TCRdb to the PCR reads, yields one record per CDR3 protein. The sample includes about 580,000 distinct CDR3 sequences, under 30% of them seen just once. Study-level findings and limits: After transplant, at about two months, alpha-beta T cells were reportedly derived from several hundred expanded graft clones. By one year post-transplant, T-cell counts and diversity largely arose from T cells that were newly produced.

V gave up 6 bases and J gave up 0 bases, with 18 bases separating them. The CDR3 runs to 17 residues. CDR1 and CDR2 (germline): MNHEY, SVGEGT. Remarks on this clonotype: Its antigen is as yet unknown.

The rearrangement uses TRBV6-2 or TRBV6-3 and TRBJ2-1; D remains ambiguous. Specimen: PBMCs, mostly from graft donor cells, collected 360 days after TCRalphabeta/CD19-depleted stem cell transplant. The sequence was obtained from a boy under two years old who had a stem cell transplant for acute myeloid leukemia, so the T cells may come from the graft donor. CDR3 loop: CASRTLETYSSYNEQFF. CDR3 nucleotide sequence: TGTGCCAGCAGGACCCTTGAGACTTATAGCTCCTACAATGAGCAGTTCTTC.